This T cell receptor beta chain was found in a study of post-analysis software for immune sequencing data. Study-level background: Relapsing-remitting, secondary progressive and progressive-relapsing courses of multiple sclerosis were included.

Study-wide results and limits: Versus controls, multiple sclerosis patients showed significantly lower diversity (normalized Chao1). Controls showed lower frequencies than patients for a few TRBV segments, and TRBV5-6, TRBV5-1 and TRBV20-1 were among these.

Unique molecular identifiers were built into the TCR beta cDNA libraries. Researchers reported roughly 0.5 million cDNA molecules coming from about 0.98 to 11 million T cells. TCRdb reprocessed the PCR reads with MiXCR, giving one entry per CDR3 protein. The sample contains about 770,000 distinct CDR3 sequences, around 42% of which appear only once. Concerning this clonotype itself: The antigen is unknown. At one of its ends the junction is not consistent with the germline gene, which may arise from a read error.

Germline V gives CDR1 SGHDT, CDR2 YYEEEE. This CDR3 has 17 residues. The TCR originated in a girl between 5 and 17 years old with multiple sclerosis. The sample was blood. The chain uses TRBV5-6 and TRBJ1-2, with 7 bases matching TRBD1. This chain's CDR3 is CAGSLGDSRLPNYGYTF. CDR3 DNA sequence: TGTGCCGGCAGCTTGGGGGACAGCCGTCTTCCTAACTATGGCTACACCTTC.